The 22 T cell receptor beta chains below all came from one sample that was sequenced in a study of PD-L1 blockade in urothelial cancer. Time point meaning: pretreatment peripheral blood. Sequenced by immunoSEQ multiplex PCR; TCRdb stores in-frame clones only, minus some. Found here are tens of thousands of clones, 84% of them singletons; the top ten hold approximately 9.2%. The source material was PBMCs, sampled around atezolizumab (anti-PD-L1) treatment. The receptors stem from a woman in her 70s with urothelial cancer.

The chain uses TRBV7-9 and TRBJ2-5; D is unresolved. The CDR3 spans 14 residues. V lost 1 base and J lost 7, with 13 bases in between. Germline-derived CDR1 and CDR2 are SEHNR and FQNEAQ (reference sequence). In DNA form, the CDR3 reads TGTGCCAGCAGCTTAGAAGGCGGCCCCAGGACCCAGTACTTC. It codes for CASSLEGGPRTQYF.

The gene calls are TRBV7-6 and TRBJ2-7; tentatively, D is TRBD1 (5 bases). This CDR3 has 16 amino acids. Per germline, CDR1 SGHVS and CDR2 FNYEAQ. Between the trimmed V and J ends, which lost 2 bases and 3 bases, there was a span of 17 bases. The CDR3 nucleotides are TGTGCCAGCAGCTTATTACCCCGTGGGGCAGACTACGAGCAGTACTTC. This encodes CASSLLPRGADYEQYF.

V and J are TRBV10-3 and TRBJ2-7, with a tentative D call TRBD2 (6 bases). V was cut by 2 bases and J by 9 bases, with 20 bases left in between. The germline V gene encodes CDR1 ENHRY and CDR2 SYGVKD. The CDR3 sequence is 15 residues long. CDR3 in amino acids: CAISEGGTARTGQYF. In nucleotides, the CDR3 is TGTGCCATCAGTGAGGGGGGGACGGCCCGTACCGGGCAGTACTTC.

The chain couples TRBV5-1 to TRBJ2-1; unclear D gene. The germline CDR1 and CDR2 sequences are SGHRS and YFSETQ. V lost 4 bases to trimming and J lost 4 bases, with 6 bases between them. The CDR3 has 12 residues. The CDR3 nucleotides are TGCGCCAGCAGCGCAGGTTACAATGAGCAGTTCTTC. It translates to CASSAGYNEQFF.

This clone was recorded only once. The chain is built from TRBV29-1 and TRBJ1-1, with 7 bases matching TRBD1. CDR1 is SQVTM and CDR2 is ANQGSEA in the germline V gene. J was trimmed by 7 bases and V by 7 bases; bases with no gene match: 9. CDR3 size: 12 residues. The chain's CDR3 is CSATSDRVEAFF. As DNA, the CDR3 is TGCAGCGCCACCTCCGACAGGGTTGAAGCTTTCTTT.

CDR3 residues: CASSPIRGSYEQYF. CDR3 nucleotide sequence: TGTGCCAGCTCACCAATCAGGGGTTCCTACGAGCAGTACTTC. The chain is built from TRBV18 and TRBJ2-7, with D tentatively TRBD1 (6 bases). Germline CDR1 KGHSH, CDR2 LQKENI. The CDR3 spans 14 residues. V lost 2 bases and J lost 1, with 9 bases in between.

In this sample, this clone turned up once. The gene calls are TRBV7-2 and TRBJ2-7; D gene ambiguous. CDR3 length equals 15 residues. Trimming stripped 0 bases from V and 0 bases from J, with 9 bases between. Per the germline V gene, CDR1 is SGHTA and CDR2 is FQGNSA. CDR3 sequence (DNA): TGTGCCAGCAGCTTAGCGAGCACGAGCTCCTACGAGCAGTACTTC. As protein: CASSLASTSSYEQYF.

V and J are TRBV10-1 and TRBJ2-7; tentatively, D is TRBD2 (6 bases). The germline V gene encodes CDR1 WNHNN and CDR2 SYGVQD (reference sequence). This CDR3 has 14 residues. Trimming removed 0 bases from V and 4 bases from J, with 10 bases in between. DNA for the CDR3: TGCGCCAGCAGTGAGTCCGGGAGTGAATACGAGCAGTACTTC. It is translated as CASSESGSEYEQYF.

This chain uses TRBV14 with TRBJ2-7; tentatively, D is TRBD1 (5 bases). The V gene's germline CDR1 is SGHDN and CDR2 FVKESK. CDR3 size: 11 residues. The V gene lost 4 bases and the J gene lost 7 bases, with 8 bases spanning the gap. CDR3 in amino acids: CASSPGQEQYF. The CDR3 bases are TGTGCCAGCAGCCCCGGACAAGAGCAGTACTTC. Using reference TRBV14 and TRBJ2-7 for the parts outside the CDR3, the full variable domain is EAGVTQFPSHSVIEKGQTVTLRCDPISGHDNLYWYRRVMGKEIKFLLHFVKESKQDESGMPNNRFLAERTGGTYSTLKVQPAELEDSGVYFCASSPGQEQYFGPGTRLTVT.

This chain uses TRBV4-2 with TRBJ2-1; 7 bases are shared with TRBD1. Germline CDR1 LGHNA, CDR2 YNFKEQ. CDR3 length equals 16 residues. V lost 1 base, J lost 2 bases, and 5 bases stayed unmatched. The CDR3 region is CASSQGPQGPYNEQFF. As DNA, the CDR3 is TGTGCCAGCAGCCAAGGTCCACAGGGGCCCTACAATGAGCAGTTCTTC.

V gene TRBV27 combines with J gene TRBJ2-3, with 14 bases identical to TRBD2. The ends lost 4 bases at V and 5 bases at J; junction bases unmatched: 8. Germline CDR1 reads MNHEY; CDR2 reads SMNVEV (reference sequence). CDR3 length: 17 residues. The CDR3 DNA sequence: TGTGCCAGCAGTTCGCGGACTAGCGGGAGGCAGGAAGATACGCAGTATTTT. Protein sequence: CASSSRTSGRQEDTQYF.

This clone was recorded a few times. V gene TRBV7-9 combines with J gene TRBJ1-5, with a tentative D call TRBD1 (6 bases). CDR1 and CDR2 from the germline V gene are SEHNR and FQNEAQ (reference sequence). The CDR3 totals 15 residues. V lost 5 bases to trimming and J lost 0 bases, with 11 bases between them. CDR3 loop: CASSGGSYSNQPQHF. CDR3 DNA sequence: TGTGCCAGCAGCGGGGGCTCCTATAGCAATCAGCCCCAGCATTTT.

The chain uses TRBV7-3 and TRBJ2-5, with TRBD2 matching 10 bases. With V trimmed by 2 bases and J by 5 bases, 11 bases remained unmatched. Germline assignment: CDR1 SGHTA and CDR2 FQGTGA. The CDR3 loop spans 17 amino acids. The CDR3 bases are TGTGCCAGCAGCTTAGGTCTCGTAGCGGGAGGAGGTGAGACCCAGTACTTC. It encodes CASSLGLVAGGGETQYF.

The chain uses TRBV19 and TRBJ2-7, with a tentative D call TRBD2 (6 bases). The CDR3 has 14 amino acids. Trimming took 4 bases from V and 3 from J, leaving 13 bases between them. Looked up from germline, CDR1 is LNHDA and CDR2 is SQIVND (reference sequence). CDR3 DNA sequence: TGTGCCAGTAGTAAATCCGGAGGGATCTACGAGCAGTACTTC. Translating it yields CASSKSGGIYEQYF.

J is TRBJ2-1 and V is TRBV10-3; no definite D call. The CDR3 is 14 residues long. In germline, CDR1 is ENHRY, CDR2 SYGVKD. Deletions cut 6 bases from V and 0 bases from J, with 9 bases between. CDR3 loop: CAIRAASSYNEQFF. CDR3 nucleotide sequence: TGTGCCATCAGAGCAGCGAGCTCCTACAATGAGCAGTTCTTC.

CDR3 region: CASSYSSLSTIYF. CDR3 DNA: TGTGCCAGCAGTTACTCAAGCCTGAGCACCATATATTTT. This sequence joins TRBV6-5 and TRBJ1-3; D remains unclear. CDR1 and CDR2 (germline): MNHEY, SVGAGI. The V end was cut by 0 bases, the J end by 9 bases, with 9 bases between. The CDR3 sequence is 13 residues long.

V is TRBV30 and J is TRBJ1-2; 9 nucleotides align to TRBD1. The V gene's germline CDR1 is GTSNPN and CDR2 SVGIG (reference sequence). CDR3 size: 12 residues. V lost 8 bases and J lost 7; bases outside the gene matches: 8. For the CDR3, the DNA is TGTGCCGGCACAGGGGGCGCGTTTGGCTACACCTTC. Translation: CAGTGGAFGYTF.

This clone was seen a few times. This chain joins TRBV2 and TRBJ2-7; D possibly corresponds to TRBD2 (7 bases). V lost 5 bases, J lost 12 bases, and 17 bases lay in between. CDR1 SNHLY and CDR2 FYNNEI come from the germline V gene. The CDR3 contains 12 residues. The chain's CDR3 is CASSPLVGGLYF. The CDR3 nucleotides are TGTGCCAGCAGTCCTCTGGTGGGGGGGCTGTACTTC.

Here the CDR3 DNA reads TGTGCCAGCAGCAAGTTAGCGGGGGCCGGAGGGGAGCTGTTTTTT. It specifies CASSKLAGAGGELFF. The rearrangement uses TRBV7-2 and TRBJ2-2; 9 nucleotides line up with TRBD2. The CDR3 is made up of 15 amino acids. CDR1 is SGHTA and CDR2 is FQGNSA in the germline V gene. The ends lost 5 bases at V and 8 bases at J; junction bases unmatched: 9.

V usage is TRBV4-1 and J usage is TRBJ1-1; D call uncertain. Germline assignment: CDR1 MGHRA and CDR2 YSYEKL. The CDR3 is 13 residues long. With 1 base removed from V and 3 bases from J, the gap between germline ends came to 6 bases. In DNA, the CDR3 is TGCGCCAGCAGCCAAGTTCAGGACACTGAAGCTTTCTTT. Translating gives CASSQVQDTEAFF.

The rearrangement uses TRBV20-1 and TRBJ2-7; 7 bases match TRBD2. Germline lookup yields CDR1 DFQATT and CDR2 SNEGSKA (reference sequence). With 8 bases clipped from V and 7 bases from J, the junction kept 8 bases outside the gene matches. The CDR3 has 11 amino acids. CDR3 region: CSIDRGGEQYF. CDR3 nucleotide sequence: TGCAGTATCGACCGGGGAGGGGAGCAGTACTTC.

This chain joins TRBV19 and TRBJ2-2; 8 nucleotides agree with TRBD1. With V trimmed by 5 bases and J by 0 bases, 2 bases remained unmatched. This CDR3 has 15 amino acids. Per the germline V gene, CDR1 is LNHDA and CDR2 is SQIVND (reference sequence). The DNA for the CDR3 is TGTGCCAGTAGTCTGGGACAGGCGAACACCGGGGAGCTGTTTTTT. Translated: CASSLGQANTGELFF.